The 32 T cell receptor beta chains below come from one sample, sequenced in a study of blood T cell repertoires in COVID-19. The method was immunoSEQ multiplex PCR; TCRdb's version includes in-frame clones alone and lacks a portion of them. The profile shows approximately 160,000 clones, 76% of them singletons. Sequencing input: peripheral blood. These receptors all come from a woman older than 75 with acute or convalescent COVID-19.

This clone was seen only a few times. The chain links TRBV28 to TRBJ2-1; D may be TRBD2 (6 bases). Trimming cost V 5 bases and J 9 bases, with 20 bases left between them. This CDR3 is built from 15 residues. From germline, CDR1 is MDHEN and CDR2 SYDVKM. In DNA form, the CDR3 reads TGTGCCAGCAGTCCACTTTTGGGGCTAGCGCGTGAGCAGTTCTTC. Residues: CASSPLLGLAREQFF. Variable domain in full (rest from reference TRBV28 and TRBJ2-1): DVKVTQSSRYLVKRTGEKVFLECVQDMDHENMFWYRQDPGLGLRLIYFSYDVKMKEKGDIPEGYSVSREKKERFSLILESASTNQTSMYLCASSPLLGLAREQFFGPGTRLTVL.

The rearrangement uses TRBV6-2 or TRBV6-3 and TRBJ1-5; TRBD1 agrees at 8 bases. Per germline, CDR1 MNHEY and CDR2 SVGEGT. The CDR3 loop spans 18 amino acids. V lost 4 bases and J lost 6; bases outside the gene matches: 17. This CDR3 is CASSSMKGQGWPSQPQHF. The CDR3 coding sequence is TGTGCCAGCAGTTCGATGAAAGGACAGGGTTGGCCTAGTCAGCCCCAGCATTTT.

The genes are TRBV27 and TRBJ2-1; D is possibly TRBD2 (6 bases). The V gene's germline CDR1 is MNHEY and CDR2 SMNVEV (reference sequence). This CDR3 is built from 16 residues. V lost 4 bases and J 0 bases, leaving 13 bases between the germline ends. The CDR3: CASSSRGVSSYNEQFF. CDR3 in DNA: TGTGCCAGCAGTTCCCGCGGGGTTAGCTCCTACAATGAGCAGTTCTTC.

In nucleotides, the CDR3 is TGTGCCAGCAGCCAAGATTGGACAGGGGACTCCTACAATGAGCAGTTCTTC. It codes for CASSQDWTGDSYNEQFF. The V and J genes are TRBV4-2 and TRBJ2-1, with 9 positions matching TRBD1. Germline CDR1 and CDR2: LGHNA and YNFKEQ. The CDR3 contains 17 residues. The V gene end was trimmed by 0 bases and the J gene end by 0 bases; junction bases not matched to a gene: 3.

This sequence joins TRBV7-2 and TRBJ2-7; a possible D gene is TRBD2 (6 bases). V gave up 5 bases and J gave up 7 bases, with 18 bases separating them. CDR1 SGHTA and CDR2 FQGNSA come from the germline V gene. CDR3 length: 14 amino acids. The CDR3 DNA sequence: TGTGCCAGCAGCCCGGGACTCCCGACCGGGGAGCAGTACTTC. Translating it yields CASSPGLPTGEQYF.

The CDR3 sequence: CASSPGTSGTTDTQYF. CDR3 nucleotide sequence: TGTGCCAGCAGCCCAGGGACTAGCGGAACCACAGATACGCAGTATTTT. V and J are TRBV11-2 and TRBJ2-3; 11 bases line up with TRBD2. This CDR3 has 16 amino acids. CDR1 is SGHAT and CDR2 is FQNNGV in the germline V gene. V lost 5 bases, J lost 2 bases, and 6 bases stayed unmatched.

This chain links TRBV29-1 with TRBJ1-2; 8 bases map to TRBD1. The CDR3 totals 14 residues. V shed 3 bases, J shed 3 bases, and the junction held 6 bases outside the gene matches. Germline CDR1 SQVTM, CDR2 ANQGSEA. The CDR3: CSVDTGGLDYGYTF. CDR3 DNA: TGCAGCGTTGATACAGGGGGATTGGACTATGGCTACACCTTC. The full variable domain, in which reference TRBV29-1 and TRBJ1-2 provide the parts outside the CDR3, is SAVISQKPSRDICQRGTSLTIQCQVDSQVTMMFWYRQQPGQSLTLIATANQGSEATYESGFVIDKFPISRPNLTFSTLTVSNMSPEDSSIYLCSVDTGGLDYGYTFGSGTRLTVV.

Only a few counts were recorded for this clone. The chain recombines TRBV3-1 (or the pseudogene TRBV3-2) with TRBJ2-5; 13 bases map to TRBD2. Per the germline V gene, CDR1 is LGHDT and CDR2 is YNNKEL (reference sequence). The CDR3 loop spans 15 amino acids. Germline trimming cut 6 bases from V and 5 bases from J; bases unmatched to any gene: 6. CDR3 sequence (DNA): TGTGCCAGCAGAGATACTAGCGGGAGGGCGGAGACCCAGTACTTC. Amino acid sequence: CASRDTSGRAETQYF.

The gene calls are TRBV4-2 and TRBJ1-2, with unresolved D. Deletions cut 4 bases from V and 5 bases from J, with 17 bases between. The CDR3 is 15 amino acids. Germline CDR1 reads LGHNA; CDR2 reads YNFKEQ. The CDR3 protein is CASSLTVRPQYGYTF. CDR3 bases: TGTGCCAGCAGCCTTACAGTAAGGCCCCAATATGGCTACACCTTC.

The chain recombines TRBV30 with TRBJ1-2; D not resolved. Per germline, CDR1 GTSNPN and CDR2 SVGIG (reference sequence). The ends were cut back, 2 bases at V and 7 bases at J, with 11 bases in the middle. This CDR3 is built from 12 residues. CDR3 nucleotide sequence: TGTGCCTGGAGTTTAGTAAACAGTGGCTACACCTTC. Translating it yields CAWSLVNSGYTF.

The chain couples TRBV7-2 to TRBJ1-5, with 8 bases fitting TRBD1. Germline-derived CDR1 and CDR2 are SGHTA and FQGNSA. With 5 bases clipped from V and 4 bases from J, the junction kept 10 bases outside the gene matches. The CDR3 contains 16 residues. The chain's CDR3 is CASSPGQGVKNQPQHF. CDR3 in DNA: TGTGCCAGCAGCCCAGGACAGGGAGTAAAAAATCAGCCCCAGCATTTT. Full variable domain (missing parts from reference TRBV7-2 and TRBJ1-5): GAGVSQSPSNKVTEKGKDVELRCDPISGHTALYWYRQSLGQGLEFLIYFQGNSAPDKSGLPSDRFSAERTGGSVSTLTIQRTQQEDSAVYLCASSPGQGVKNQPQHFGDGTRLSIL.

The table lists this clone with a count of one. This chain uses TRBV19 with TRBJ1-2, with TRBD1 identical over 7 bases. CDR1 and CDR2 (germline): LNHDA, SQIVND (reference sequence). The CDR3 runs to 15 residues. The junction had 11 bases not matched to a gene; V was cut back by 3 bases and J by 7 bases. DNA of the CDR3: TGTGCCAGTAGTATTAGGGCGACAGGGCTCCGTGGCTACACCTTC. Protein sequence: CASSIRATGLRGYTF. The full variable domain, with the rest looked up from reference TRBV19 and TRBJ1-2, is DGGITQSPKYLFRKEGQNVTLSCEQNLNHDAMYWYRQDPGQGLRLIYYSQIVNDFQKGDIAEGYSVSREKKESFPLTVTSAQKNPTAFYLCASSIRATGLRGYTFGSGTRLTVV.

The chain recombines TRBV10-2 with TRBJ1-2; a possible D gene is TRBD1 (5 bases). Germline loops: CDR1 WSHSY, CDR2 SAAADI. The V end was cut by 0 bases, the J end by 7 bases, with 9 bases between. The CDR3 length is 13 residues. CDR3 nucleotide sequence: TGCGCCAGCAGTGAGTCTCGCAGGGCTGGCTACACCTTC. Encoded protein: CASSESRRAGYTF.

The chain carries TRBV9 and TRBJ1-5; maybe TRBD1 (6 bases). This CDR3 has 17 amino acids. The V gene lost 4 bases and the J gene lost 0 bases, with 17 bases spanning the gap. The germline V gene has CDR1 SGDLS and CDR2 YYNGEE. The CDR3 DNA is TGTGCCAGCAGCCTAGATGGGGACACAGATAGCAATCAGCCCCAGCATTTT. This encodes CASSLDGDTDSNQPQHF.

The V gene is TRBV5-5, the J gene TRBJ1-1; D call uncertain. Trimming cost V 7 bases and J 0 bases, with 4 bases left between them. The CDR3 loop spans 11 amino acids. CDR1 and CDR2 (germline): SGHKS, YYEKEE (reference sequence). The CDR3 DNA follows: TGTGCCAGCCAGATGAACACTGAAGCTTTCTTT. It codes for CASQMNTEAFF.

The chain is built from TRBV15 and TRBJ2-1; TRBD2 agrees at 8 bases. Germline assignment: CDR1 LNHNV and CDR2 YYDKDF (reference sequence). This CDR3 has 13 amino acids. V lost 0 bases, J lost 14 bases, and 6 bases stayed unmatched. CDR3 protein: CATSRDAGGREFF. The DNA of the CDR3 is TGTGCCACCAGCAGAGATGCGGGGGGAAGAGAGTTCTTC. The full variable domain, in which reference TRBV15 and TRBJ2-1 provide the parts outside the CDR3, is DAMVIQNPRYQVTQFGKPVTLSCSQTLNHNVMYWYQQKSSQAPKLLFHYYDKDFNNEADTPDNFQSRRPNTSFCFLDIRSPGLGDTAMYLCATSRDAGGREFFGPGTRLTVL.

This clone was recorded only once. This chain uses TRBV6-1 with TRBJ2-7; perhaps TRBD2 as D (6 bases). The germline V gene encodes CDR1 MNHNS and CDR2 SASEGT. V was cut by 0 bases and J by 3 bases, with 18 bases left in between. The CDR3 runs 17 residues. CDR3 protein: CASSEAWGDAYGYEQYF. The CDR3, as DNA: TGTGCCAGCAGTGAAGCGTGGGGGGACGCATATGGCTACGAGCAGTACTTC.

This clone has ten or more counts. The chain links TRBV6-2 or TRBV6-3 to TRBJ1-6; 11 bases align to TRBD1. The V gene end was trimmed by 3 bases and the J gene end by 9 bases; junction bases not matched to a gene: 1. The CDR3 has 14 amino acids. Germline CDR1 and CDR2: MNHEY and SVGEGT. The CDR3 region has the DNA TGTGCCAGCAGTTATGGGACAGGGGGTTCACCCCTCCACTTT. Its protein is CASSYGTGGSPLHF.

The chain combines TRBV2 with TRBJ2-5; no reliable D call. There are 15 residues in the CDR3. Trimming removed 2 bases from V and 4 bases from J, with 14 bases in between. The germline CDR1 and CDR2 sequences are SNHLY and FYNNEI. CDR3 loop: CASSETMAVTETQYF. Written as DNA, the CDR3 is TGTGCCAGCAGTGAAACGATGGCAGTAACAGAGACCCAGTACTTC.

This clone was observed once. This chain uses TRBV5-1 with TRBJ1-1; TRBD1 aligns across 10 bases. The germline V gene encodes CDR1 SGHRS and CDR2 YFSETQ. J gave up 4 bases and V 2 bases, and 11 bases lay outside the gene matches. The CDR3 consists of 17 residues. CDR3 loop: CASSFRGQGTSFTEAFF. CDR3 DNA sequence: TGCGCCAGCAGCTTTAGGGGACAGGGGACCTCCTTCACTGAAGCTTTCTTT.

V is TRBV3-1 (or the pseudogene TRBV3-2) and J is TRBJ2-2, with 7 nucleotides matching TRBD2. Germline-derived CDR1 and CDR2 are LGHDT and YNNKEL (reference sequence). With 1 base clipped from V and 6 bases from J, the junction kept 14 bases outside the gene matches. This CDR3 spans 18 amino acids. The CDR3 sequence: CASSQAPGGGDRSGELFF. As DNA, the CDR3 is TGTGCCAGCAGCCAAGCTCCGGGGGGAGGGGATCGTTCCGGGGAGCTGTTTTTT.

A few counts support this clone. The rearrangement links TRBV7-2 to TRBJ2-1, with D possibly TRBD2 on 6 matching bases. This CDR3 comprises 14 residues. Germline CDR1 reads SGHTA; CDR2 reads FQGNSA. Trimming left V 3 bases short and J 4 bases short, with 10 bases between. This chain's CDR3 is CASSFSGEYNEQFF. The CDR3 region has the DNA TGTGCCAGCAGCTTCTCGGGGGAGTACAATGAGCAGTTCTTC.

This clone was found once. The chain employs TRBV29-1 and TRBJ2-2; weak D call: TRBD2 (5 bases). Germline V gene sequence: CDR1 SQVTM, CDR2 ANQGSEA. V was pared by 1 base and J by 0 bases, with 12 bases between. CDR3 length: 16 residues. In DNA form, the CDR3 reads TGCAGCGTTGAAGTAGGACTGTATGCGAACACCGGGGAGCTGTTTTTT. Residues: CSVEVGLYANTGELFF.

The J gene is TRBJ2-5, the V gene TRBV11-2, with D perhaps matching TRBD2 (7 bases). Looked up from germline, CDR1 is SGHAT and CDR2 is FQNNGV. Trimming shortened V by 5 bases and J by 1 base, and 20 bases separated the two germline ends. The CDR3 consists of 17 residues. CDR3 region: CASSRWGGGGPQETQYF. CDR3 DNA: TGTGCCAGCAGCCGTTGGGGAGGGGGAGGGCCCCAAGAGACCCAGTACTTC.

This sequence joins TRBV5-1 and TRBJ1-4; 9 positions match TRBD1. Germline CDR1 reads SGHRS; CDR2 reads YFSETQ. The CDR3 runs 17 residues. After removal of 4 bases from V and 3 bases from J, the junction contained 10 bases not matched to a gene. CDR3 loop: CASSLVGTGRSNEKLFF. The CDR3 DNA reads TGCGCCAGCAGCCTAGTAGGGACAGGGAGGTCTAATGAAAAACTGTTTTTT. The full variable domain, its missing parts supplied by reference TRBV5-1 and TRBJ1-4, is KAGVTQTPRYLIKTRGQQVTLSCSPISGHRSVSWYQQTPGQGLQFLFEYFSETQRNKGNFPGRFSGRQFSNSRSEMNVSTLELGDSALYLCASSLVGTGRSNEKLFFGSGTQLSVL.

This chain joins TRBV3-1 (or the pseudogene TRBV3-2) and TRBJ2-1, with D tentatively TRBD2 (5 bases). This CDR3 spans 14 amino acids. CDR1 and CDR2 from the germline V gene are LGHDT and YNNKEL (reference sequence). Deletions cut 0 bases from V and 10 bases from J, with 13 bases between. DNA of the CDR3: TGTGCCAGCAGCCAAGATTGGCTTGGCGGGGAGCAGTTCTTC. Amino acids: CASSQDWLGGEQFF.

This CDR3 is CASSFGGVLAKNIQYF. CDR3 coding DNA: TGTGCCAGCAGTTTCGGGGGAGTGCTAGCCAAAAACATTCAGTACTTC. V is TRBV27 and J is TRBJ2-4; D possibly corresponds to TRBD2 (6 bases). The CDR3 length is 16 residues. Trimming removed 3 bases at V and 0 bases at J, with 12 bases between. Germline V gives CDR1 MNHEY, CDR2 SMNVEV (reference sequence).

The chain is built from TRBV19 and TRBJ1-1; tentative D call: TRBD1 (5 bases). Germline CDR1 LNHDA, CDR2 SQIVND (reference sequence). This CDR3 spans 12 amino acids. The germline V and J ends were trimmed by 5 bases and 12 bases, with 16 bases remaining between them. The CDR3 DNA reads TGTGCCAGTAGTGTGCAGGGTTTGAGGTCTTTCTTT. As protein: CASSVQGLRSFF.

This chain joins TRBV7-2 and TRBJ2-5, with TRBD1 matching over 7 bases. Trimming took 5 bases from V and 4 from J; bases not matched to a gene: 7. The CDR3 totals 14 residues. Per germline, CDR1 SGHTA and CDR2 FQGNSA. The CDR3 protein is CASSADRIIETQYF. DNA of the CDR3: TGTGCCAGCAGCGCGGACAGGATCATAGAGACCCAGTACTTC.

This clone was seen a single time. The rearrangement uses TRBV5-1 and TRBJ2-5; 12 bases are shared with TRBD2. Germline CDR1 and CDR2: SGHRS and YFSETQ. The CDR3 sequence is 16 residues long. V dropped 0 bases and J dropped 4; count of bases not matched to a gene: 4. This CDR3 reads CASSLVASGRVETQYF. Written as DNA, the CDR3 is TGCGCCAGCAGCTTGGTGGCTAGCGGGAGGGTAGAGACCCAGTACTTC.

The chain joins TRBV7-9 to TRBJ2-3; unclear D gene. Per germline, CDR1 SEHNR and CDR2 FQNEAQ (reference sequence). The germline V and J ends were trimmed by 1 base and 0 bases, with 11 bases remaining between them. This CDR3 has 16 amino acids. CDR3 in DNA: TGTGCCAGCAGCTTAGTGTCACAAGTGAGCACAGATACGCAGTATTTT. This translates into CASSLVSQVSTDTQYF.

This clone was counted once. The chain is built from TRBV30 and TRBJ1-2; D is undetermined. The V gene's germline CDR1 is GTSNPN and CDR2 SVGIG (reference sequence). The CDR3 loop spans 14 amino acids. V lost 2 bases and J lost 8, with 18 bases in between. CDR3 residues: CAWSPNTGSMGYTF. Here the CDR3 DNA reads TGTGCCTGGAGTCCCAACACGGGATCTATGGGCTACACCTTC. The whole variable domain, remainder taken from reference TRBV30 and TRBJ1-2, is SQTIHQWPATLVQPVGSPLSLECTVEGTSNPNLYWYRQAAGRGLQLLFYSVGIGQISSEVPQNLSASRPQDRQFILSSKKLLLSDSGFYLCAWSPNTGSMGYTFGSGTRLTVV.